This record covers a single T cell receptor (beta chain). CDR3 length equals 12 residues. V gave up 3 bases and J gave up 1 base, with 7 bases separating them. CDR1 is DFQATT and CDR2 is SNEGSKA in the germline V gene (reference sequence). Measured with immunoSEQ multiplex PCR; TCRdb has only the in-frame clones, and not every one. Among over 150,000 clones, roughly 85% were seen once, and the ten largest hold roughly 8.7%. The data stem from a study of blood T cell repertoires in COVID-19. For the study at large: There were acute and convalescent COVID-19 samples, and they came from the United States, Italy and Spain.

Material for sequencing was peripheral blood. The V call is TRBV20-1, the J call TRBJ2-7, with D uncertain. This receptor was obtained from a man aged 50 to 60 with active or convalescent COVID-19. CDR3 coding DNA: TGCAGTGCTAGTATCCCATCCTACGAGCAGTACTTC. Its translation: CSASIPSYEQYF.